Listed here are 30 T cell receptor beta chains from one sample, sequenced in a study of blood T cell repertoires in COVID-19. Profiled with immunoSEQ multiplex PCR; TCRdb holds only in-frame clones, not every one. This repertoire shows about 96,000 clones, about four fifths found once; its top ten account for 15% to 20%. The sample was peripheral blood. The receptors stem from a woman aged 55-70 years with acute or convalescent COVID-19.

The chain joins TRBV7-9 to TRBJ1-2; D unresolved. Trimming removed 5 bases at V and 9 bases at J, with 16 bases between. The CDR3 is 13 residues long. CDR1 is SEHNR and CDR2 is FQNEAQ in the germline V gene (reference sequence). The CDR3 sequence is CASSPGRDVSYTF. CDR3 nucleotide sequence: TGTGCCAGCAGCCCTGGGAGGGATGTGAGCTACACCTTC.

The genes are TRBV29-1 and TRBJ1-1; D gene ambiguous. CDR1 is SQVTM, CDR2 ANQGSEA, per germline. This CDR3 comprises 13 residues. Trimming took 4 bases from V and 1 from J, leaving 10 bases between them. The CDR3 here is CSVGDSRNTEAFF. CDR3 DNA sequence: TGCAGCGTTGGAGATTCCCGGAACACTGAAGCTTTCTTT. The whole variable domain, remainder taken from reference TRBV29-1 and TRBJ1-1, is SAVISQKPSRDICQRGTSLTIQCQVDSQVTMMFWYRQQPGQSLTLIATANQGSEATYESGFVIDKFPISRPNLTFSTLTVSNMSPEDSSIYLCSVGDSRNTEAFFGQGTRLTVV.

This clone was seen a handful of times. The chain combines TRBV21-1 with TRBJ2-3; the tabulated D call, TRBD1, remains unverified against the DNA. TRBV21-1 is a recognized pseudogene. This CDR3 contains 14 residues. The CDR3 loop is CASSKGDRADTQYF. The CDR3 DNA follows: TGTGCCAGCAGCAAAGGGGACAGGGCCGATACGCAGTATTTT.

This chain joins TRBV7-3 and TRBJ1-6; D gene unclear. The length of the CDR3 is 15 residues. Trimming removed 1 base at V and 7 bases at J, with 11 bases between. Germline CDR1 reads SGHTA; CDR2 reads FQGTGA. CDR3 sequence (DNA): TGTGCCAGCAGCTTAAGTAGTCGGGGAAATTCACCCCTCCACTTT. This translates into CASSLSSRGNSPLHF.

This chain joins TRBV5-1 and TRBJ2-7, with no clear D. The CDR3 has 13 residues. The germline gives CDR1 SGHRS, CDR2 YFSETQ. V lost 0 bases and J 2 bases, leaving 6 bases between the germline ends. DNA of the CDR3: TGCGCCAGCAGCTTGGACAGAGCCTACGAGCAGTACTTC. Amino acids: CASSLDRAYEQYF.

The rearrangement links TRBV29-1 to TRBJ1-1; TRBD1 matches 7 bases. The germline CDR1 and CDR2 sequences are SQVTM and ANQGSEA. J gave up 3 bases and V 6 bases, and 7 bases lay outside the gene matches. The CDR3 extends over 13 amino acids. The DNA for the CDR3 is TGCAGCGTGATACAGGGGAGCTACACTGAAGCTTTCTTT. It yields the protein CSVIQGSYTEAFF.

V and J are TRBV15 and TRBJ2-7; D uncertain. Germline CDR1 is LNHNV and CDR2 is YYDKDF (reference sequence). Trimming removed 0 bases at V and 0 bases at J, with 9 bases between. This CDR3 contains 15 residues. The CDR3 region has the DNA TGTGCCACCAGCAGAGACAGAATATACTCCTACGAGCAGTACTTC. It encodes CATSRDRIYSYEQYF.

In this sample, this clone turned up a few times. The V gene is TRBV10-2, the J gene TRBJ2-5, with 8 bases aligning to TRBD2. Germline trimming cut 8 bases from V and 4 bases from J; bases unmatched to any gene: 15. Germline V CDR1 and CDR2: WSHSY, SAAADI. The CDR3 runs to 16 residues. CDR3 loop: CASARSGGTRGETQYF. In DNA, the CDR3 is TGCGCCAGCGCCCGCTCGGGGGGGACGCGGGGAGAGACCCAGTACTTC.

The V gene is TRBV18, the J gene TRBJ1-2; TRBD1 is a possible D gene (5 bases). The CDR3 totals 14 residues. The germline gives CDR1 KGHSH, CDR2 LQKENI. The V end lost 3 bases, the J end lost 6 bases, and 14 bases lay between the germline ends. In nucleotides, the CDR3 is TGTGCCAGCTCACCTATGACAGAGAATGATGGCTACACCTTC. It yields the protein CASSPMTENDGYTF.

The CDR3 bases are TGCAGCGTTAATCAACAGAGAAACACTGAAGCTTTCTTT. Amino acids: CSVNQQRNTEAFF. This chain links TRBV29-1 with TRBJ1-1; D not certain. Trimming took 5 bases from V and 2 from J, leaving 12 bases between them. The CDR3 consists of 13 residues. Germline V gene lookup returns CDR1 SQVTM and CDR2 ANQGSEA. The full variable domain, in which reference TRBV29-1 and TRBJ1-1 provide the parts outside the CDR3, is SAVISQKPSRDICQRGTSLTIQCQVDSQVTMMFWYRQQPGQSLTLIATANQGSEATYESGFVIDKFPISRPNLTFSTLTVSNMSPEDSSIYLCSVNQQRNTEAFFGQGTRLTVV.

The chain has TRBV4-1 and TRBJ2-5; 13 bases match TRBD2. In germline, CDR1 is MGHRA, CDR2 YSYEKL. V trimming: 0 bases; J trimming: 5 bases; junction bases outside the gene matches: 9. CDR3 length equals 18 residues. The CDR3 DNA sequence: TGCGCCAGCAGCCAAGATAATTCGGGACTAGCGGGGAGGGAGACCCAGTACTTC. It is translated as CASSQDNSGLAGRETQYF.

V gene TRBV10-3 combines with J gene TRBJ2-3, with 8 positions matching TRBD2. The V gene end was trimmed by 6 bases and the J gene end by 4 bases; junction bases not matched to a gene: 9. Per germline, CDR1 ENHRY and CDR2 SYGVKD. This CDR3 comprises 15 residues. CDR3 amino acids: CAISSRGGQADTQYF. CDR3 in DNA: TGTGCCATCAGCTCTCGCGGGGGGCAAGCAGATACGCAGTATTTT.

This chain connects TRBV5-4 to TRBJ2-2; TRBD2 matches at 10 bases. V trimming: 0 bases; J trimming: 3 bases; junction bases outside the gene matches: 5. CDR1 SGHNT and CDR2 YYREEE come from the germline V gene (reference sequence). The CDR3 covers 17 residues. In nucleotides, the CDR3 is TGTGCCAGCAGCTTGGTTGGTAGCGGGGGGTACACCGGGGAGCTGTTTTTT. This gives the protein CASSLVGSGGYTGELFF. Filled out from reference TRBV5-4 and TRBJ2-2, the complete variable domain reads ETGVTQSPTHLIKTRGQQVTLRCSSQSGHNTVSWYQQALGQGPQFIFQYYREEENGRGNFPPRFSGLQFPNYSSELNVNALELDDSALYLCASSLVGSGGYTGELFFGEGSRLTVL.

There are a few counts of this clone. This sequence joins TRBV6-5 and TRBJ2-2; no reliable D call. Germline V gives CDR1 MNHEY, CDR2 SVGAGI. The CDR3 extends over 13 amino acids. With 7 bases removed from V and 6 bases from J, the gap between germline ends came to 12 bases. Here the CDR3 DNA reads TGTGCCAGCAAAATCAGGCACGCCGGGGAGCTGTTTTTT. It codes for CASKIRHAGELFF.

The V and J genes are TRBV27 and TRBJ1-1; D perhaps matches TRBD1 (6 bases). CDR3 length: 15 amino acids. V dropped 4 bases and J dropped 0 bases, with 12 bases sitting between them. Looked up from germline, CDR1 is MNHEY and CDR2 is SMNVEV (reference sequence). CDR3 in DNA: TGTGCCAGCAGTTGGTCGGGACACCTGAACACTGAAGCTTTCTTT. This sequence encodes CASSWSGHLNTEAFF.

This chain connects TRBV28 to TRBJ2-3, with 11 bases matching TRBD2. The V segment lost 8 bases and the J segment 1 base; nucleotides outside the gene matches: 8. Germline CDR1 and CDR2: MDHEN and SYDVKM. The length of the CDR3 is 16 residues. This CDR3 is CASRLAGRIRTDTQYF. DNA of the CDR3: TGTGCCAGCCGACTAGCGGGGCGTATACGCACAGATACGCAGTATTTT.

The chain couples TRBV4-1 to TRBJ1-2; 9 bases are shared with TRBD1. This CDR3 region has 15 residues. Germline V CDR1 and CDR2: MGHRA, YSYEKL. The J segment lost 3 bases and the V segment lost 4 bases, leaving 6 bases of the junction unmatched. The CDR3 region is CASSLTGTGYYGYTF. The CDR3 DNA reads TGCGCCAGCAGCCTAACCGGGACAGGGTACTATGGCTACACCTTC.

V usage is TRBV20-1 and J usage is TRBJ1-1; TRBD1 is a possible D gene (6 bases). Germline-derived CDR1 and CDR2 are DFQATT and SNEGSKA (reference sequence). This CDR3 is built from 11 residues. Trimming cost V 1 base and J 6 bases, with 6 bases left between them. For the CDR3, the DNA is TGCAGTGCTAGAGGACAGGCTGAAGCTTTCTTT. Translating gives CSARGQAEAFF.

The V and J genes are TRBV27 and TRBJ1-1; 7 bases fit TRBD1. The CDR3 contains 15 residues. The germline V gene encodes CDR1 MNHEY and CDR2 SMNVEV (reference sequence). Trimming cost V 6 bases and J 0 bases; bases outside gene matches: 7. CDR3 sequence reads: CASSSWDSLNTEAFF. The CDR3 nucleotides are TGTGCCAGCAGCTCGTGGGACAGCTTGAACACTGAAGCTTTCTTT.

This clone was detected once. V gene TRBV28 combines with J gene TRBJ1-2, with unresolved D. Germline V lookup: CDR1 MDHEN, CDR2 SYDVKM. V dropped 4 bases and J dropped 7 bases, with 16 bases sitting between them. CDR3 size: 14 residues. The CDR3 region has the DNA TGTGCCAGCAGTTCCACCCCCCGGGTGTCTGGCTACACCTTC. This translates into CASSSTPRVSGYTF.

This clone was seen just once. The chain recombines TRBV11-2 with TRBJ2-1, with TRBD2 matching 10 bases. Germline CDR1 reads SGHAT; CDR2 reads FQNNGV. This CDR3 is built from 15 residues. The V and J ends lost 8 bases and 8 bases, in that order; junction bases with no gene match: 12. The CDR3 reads CASVKGASGGYEQFF. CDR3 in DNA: TGTGCCAGCGTAAAAGGGGCTAGCGGGGGTTATGAGCAGTTCTTC.

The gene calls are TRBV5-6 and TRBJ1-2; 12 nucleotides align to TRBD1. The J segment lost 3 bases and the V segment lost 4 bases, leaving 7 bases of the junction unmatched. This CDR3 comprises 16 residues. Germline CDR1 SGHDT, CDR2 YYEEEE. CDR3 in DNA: TGTGCCAGCAGCGGGGTGGGACAGGGGGCAGACTATGGCTACACCTTC. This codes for CASSGVGQGADYGYTF.

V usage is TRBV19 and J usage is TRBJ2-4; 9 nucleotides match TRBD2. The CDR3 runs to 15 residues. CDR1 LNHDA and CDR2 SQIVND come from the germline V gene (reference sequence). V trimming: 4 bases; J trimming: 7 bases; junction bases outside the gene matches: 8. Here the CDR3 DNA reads TGTGCCAGTAGTAGGGGGGCTAGCGGGACCAACATTCAGTACTTC. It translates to CASSRGASGTNIQYF. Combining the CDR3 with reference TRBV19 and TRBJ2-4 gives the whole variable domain DGGITQSPKYLFRKEGQNVTLSCEQNLNHDAMYWYRQDPGQGLRLIYYSQIVNDFQKGDIAEGYSVSREKKESFPLTVTSAQKNPTAFYLCASSRGASGTNIQYFGAGTRLSVL.

DNA for the CDR3: TGCAGTGCTAGTGCAGGGGACACTGAAGCTTTCTTT. It specifies CSASAGDTEAFF. This rearrangement joins TRBV20-1 to TRBJ1-1; D possibly corresponds to TRBD1 (6 bases). In germline, CDR1 is DFQATT, CDR2 SNEGSKA (reference sequence). The CDR3 runs 12 residues. Trimming took off 3 bases at V and 3 bases at J, with 8 bases between the two ends.

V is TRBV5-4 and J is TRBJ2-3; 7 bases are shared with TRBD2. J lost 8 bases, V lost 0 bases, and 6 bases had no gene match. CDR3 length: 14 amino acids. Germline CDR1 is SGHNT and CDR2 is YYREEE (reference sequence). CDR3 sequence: CASSLDGTIGTQYF. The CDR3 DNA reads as TGTGCCAGCAGCTTGGATGGGACTATAGGTACGCAGTATTTT.

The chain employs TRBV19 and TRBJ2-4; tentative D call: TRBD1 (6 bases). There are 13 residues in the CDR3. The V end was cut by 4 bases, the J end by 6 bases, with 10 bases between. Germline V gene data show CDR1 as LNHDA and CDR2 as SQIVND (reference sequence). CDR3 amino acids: CASSNQGLNIQYF. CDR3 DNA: TGTGCCAGTAGTAATCAGGGGTTAAACATTCAGTACTTC.

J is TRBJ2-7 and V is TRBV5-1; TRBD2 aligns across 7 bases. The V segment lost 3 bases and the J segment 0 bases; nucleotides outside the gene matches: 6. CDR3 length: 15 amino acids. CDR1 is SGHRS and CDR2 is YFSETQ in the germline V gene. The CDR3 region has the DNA TGCGCCAGCAGCTGGGGCGGGGGAAGCTCCTACGAGCAGTACTTC. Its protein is CASSWGGGSSYEQYF.

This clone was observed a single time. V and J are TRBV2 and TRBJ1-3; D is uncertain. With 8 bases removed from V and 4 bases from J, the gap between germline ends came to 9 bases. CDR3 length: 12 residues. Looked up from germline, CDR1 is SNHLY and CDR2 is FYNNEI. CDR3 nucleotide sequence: TGTGCCAGCGGAGAGGGCGGAAACACCATATATTTT. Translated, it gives CASGEGGNTIYF. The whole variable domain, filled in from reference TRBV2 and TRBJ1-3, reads EPEVTQTPSHQVTQMGQEVILRCVPISNHLYFYWYRQILGQKVEFLVSFYNNEISEKSEIFDDQFSVERPDGSNFTLKIRSTKLEDSAMYFCASGEGGNTIYFGEGSWLTVV.

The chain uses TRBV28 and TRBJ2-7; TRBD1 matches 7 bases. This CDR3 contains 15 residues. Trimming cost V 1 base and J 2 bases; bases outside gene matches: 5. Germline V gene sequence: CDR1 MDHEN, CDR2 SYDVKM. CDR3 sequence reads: CASSLLVRGTYEQYF. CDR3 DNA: TGTGCCAGCAGTTTATTGGTCAGGGGGACCTACGAGCAGTACTTC.

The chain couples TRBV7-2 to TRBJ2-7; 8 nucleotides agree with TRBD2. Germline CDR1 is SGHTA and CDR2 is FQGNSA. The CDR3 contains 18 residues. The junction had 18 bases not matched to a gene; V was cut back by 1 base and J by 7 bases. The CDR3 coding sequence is TGTGCCAGCAGCTTAGGAGGCGGGGGGCCTTTTATTTCGTGGGAGCAGTACTTC. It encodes CASSLGGGGPFISWEQYF.